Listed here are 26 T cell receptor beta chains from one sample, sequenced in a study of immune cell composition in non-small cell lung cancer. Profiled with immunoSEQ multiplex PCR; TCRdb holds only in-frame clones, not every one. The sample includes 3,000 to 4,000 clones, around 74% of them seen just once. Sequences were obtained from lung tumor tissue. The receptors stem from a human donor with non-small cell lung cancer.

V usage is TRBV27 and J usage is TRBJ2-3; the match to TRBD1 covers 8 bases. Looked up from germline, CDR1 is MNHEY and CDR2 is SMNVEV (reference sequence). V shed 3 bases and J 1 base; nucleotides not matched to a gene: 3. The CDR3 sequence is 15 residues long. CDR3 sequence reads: CASSFPGGGTDTQYF. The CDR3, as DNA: TGTGCCAGCAGTTTCCCAGGGGGCGGCACAGATACGCAGTATTTT.

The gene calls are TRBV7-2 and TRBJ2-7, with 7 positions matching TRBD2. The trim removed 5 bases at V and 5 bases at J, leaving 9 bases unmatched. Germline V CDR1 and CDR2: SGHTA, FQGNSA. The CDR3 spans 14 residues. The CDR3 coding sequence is TGTGCCAGCAGCCGAGGGGAGGGTTCAGACGAGCAGTACTTC. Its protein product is CASSRGEGSDEQYF.

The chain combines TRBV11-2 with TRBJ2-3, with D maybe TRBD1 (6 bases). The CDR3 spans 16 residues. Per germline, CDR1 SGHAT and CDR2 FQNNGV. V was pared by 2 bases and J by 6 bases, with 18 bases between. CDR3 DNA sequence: TGTGCCAGCAGCTTATACAGGGCCGGGGTTGGTGATACGCAGTATTTT. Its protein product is CASSLYRAGVGDTQYF.

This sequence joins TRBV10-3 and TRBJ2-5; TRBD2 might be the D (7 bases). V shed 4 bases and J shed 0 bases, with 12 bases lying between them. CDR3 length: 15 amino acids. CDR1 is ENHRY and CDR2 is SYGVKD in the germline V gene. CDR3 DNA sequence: TGTGCCATCAGTGGAGGGGGGGATTACCAAGAGACCCAGTACTTC. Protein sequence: CAISGGGDYQETQYF.

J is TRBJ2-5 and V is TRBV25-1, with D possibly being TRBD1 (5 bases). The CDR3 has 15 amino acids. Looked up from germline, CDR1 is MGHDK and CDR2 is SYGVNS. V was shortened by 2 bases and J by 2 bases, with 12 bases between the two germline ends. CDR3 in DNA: TGTGCCAGCAGTGAAGGCTGGACAACTCAAGAGACCCAGTACTTC. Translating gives CASSEGWTTQETQYF.

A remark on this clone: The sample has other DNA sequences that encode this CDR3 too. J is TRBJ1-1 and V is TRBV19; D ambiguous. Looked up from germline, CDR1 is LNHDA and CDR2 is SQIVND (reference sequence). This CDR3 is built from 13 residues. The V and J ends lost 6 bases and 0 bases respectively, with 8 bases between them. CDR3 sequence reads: CASRTGLNTEAFF. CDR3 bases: TGTGCCAGTAGAACGGGATTGAACACTGAAGCTTTCTTT.

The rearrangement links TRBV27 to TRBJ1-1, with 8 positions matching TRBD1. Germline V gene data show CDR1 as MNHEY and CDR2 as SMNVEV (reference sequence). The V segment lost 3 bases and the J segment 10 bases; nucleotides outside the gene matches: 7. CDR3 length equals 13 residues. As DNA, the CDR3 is TGTGCCAGCAGTTTGGGCAGAACAGGGGGAGCTTTCTTT. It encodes CASSLGRTGGAFF.

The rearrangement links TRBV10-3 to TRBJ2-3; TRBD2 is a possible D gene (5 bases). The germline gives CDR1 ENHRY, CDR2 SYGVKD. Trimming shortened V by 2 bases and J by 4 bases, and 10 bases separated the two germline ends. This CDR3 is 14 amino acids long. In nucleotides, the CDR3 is TGTGCCATCAGTGAGGGCGGGTTGGCAGATACGCAGTATTTT. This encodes CAISEGGLADTQYF.

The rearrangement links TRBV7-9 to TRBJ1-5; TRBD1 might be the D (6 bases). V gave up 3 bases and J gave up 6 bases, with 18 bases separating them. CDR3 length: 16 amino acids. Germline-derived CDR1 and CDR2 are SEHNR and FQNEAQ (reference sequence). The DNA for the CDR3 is TGTGCCAGCAGCTTTCACGGTCAGGGGCCGGGTCAGCCCCAGCATTTT. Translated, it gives CASSFHGQGPGQPQHF.

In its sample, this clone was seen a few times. Written as DNA, the CDR3 is TGTGCCAGTAGTCTCAACAGGGGGCAGGTGACTGAAGCTTTCTTT. It codes for CASSLNRGQVTEAFF. The V gene is TRBV19, the J gene TRBJ1-1; TRBD1 agrees at 9 bases. The CDR3 consists of 15 residues. CDR1 and CDR2 from the germline V gene are LNHDA and SQIVND (reference sequence). Trimming at V came to 5 bases and at J to 5 bases, leaving 9 bases not matched to a gene. The full variable domain, completed using reference TRBV19 and TRBJ1-1, is DGGITQSPKYLFRKEGQNVTLSCEQNLNHDAMYWYRQDPGQGLRLIYYSQIVNDFQKGDIAEGYSVSREKKESFPLTVTSAQKNPTAFYLCASSLNRGQVTEAFFGQGTRLTVV.

CDR3 residues: CAWRDPGSNTEAFF. The CDR3 nucleotides are TGTGCCTGGCGGGACCCCGGGAGTAACACTGAAGCTTTCTTT. The chain links TRBV30 to TRBJ1-1, with a possible D match to TRBD1 (5 bases). The V and J ends lost 5 bases and 2 bases respectively, with 15 bases between them. The CDR3 is 14 residues long. CDR1 is GTSNPN, CDR2 SVGIG, per germline (reference sequence).

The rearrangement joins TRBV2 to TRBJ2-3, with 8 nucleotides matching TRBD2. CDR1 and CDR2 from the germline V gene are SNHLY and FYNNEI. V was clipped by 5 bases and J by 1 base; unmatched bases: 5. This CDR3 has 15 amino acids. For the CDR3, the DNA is TGTGCCAGCAGTCTTAGCGGGGCCGGCACAGATACGCAGTATTTT. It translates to CASSLSGAGTDTQYF.

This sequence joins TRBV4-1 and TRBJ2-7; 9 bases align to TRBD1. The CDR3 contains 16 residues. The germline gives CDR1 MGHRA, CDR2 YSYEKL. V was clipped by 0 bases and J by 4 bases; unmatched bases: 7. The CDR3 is CASSQEGQGTEYEQYF. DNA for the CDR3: TGCGCCAGCAGCCAAGAGGGACAGGGAACCGAATACGAGCAGTACTTC.

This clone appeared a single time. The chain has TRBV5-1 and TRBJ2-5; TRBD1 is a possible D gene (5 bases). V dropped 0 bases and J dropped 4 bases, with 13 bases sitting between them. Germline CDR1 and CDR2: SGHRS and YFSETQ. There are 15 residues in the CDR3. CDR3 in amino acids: CASSLVGVQGETQYF. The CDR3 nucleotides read TGCGCCAGCAGCTTGGTAGGGGTCCAGGGAGAGACCCAGTACTTC.

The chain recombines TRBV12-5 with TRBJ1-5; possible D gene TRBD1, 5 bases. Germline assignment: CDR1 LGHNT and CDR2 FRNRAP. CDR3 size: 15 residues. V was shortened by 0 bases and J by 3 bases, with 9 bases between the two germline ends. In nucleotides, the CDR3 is TGTGCTAGTGGTTTGGTAACGGGGGACAATCAGCCCCAGCATTTT. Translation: CASGLVTGDNQPQHF.

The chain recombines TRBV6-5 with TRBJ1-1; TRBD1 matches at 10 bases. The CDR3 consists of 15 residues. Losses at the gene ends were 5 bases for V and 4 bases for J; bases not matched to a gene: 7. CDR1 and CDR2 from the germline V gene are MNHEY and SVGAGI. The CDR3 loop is CASSPRQGAGTEAFF. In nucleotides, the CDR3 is TGTGCCAGCAGTCCCAGACAGGGGGCGGGCACTGAAGCTTTCTTT.

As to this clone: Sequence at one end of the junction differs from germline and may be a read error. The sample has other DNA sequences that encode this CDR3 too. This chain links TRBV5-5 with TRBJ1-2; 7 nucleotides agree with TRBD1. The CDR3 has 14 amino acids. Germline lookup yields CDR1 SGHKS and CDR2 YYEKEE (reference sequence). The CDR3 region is CASSLAKGAFGYTF. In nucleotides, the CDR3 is TGTGCCAGCAGCTTGGCCAAGGGGGCCTTTGGCTACACTTTC.

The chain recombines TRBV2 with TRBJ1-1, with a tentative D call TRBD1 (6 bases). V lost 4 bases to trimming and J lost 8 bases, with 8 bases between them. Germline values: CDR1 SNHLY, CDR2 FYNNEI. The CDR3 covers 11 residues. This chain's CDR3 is CASSATGEAFF. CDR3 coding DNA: TGTGCCAGCAGTGCCACAGGGGAAGCTTTCTTT.

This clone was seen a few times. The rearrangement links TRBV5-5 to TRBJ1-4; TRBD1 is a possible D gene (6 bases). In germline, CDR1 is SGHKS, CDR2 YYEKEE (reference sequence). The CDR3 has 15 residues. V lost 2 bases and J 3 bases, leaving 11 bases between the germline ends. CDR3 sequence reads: CASSLGEGANEKLFF. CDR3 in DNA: TGTGCCAGCAGCTTAGGGGAGGGGGCTAATGAAAAACTGTTTTTT.

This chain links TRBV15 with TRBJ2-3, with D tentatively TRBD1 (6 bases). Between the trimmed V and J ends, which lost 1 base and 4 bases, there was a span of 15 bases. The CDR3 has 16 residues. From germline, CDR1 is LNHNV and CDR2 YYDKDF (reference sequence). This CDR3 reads CATSRGGAGESDTQYF. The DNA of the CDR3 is TGTGCCACCAGCAGAGGAGGGGCAGGGGAATCAGATACGCAGTATTTT. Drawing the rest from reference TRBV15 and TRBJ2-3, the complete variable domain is DAMVIQNPRYQVTQFGKPVTLSCSQTLNHNVMYWYQQKSSQAPKLLFHYYDKDFNNEADTPDNFQSRRPNTSFCFLDIRSPGLGDTAMYLCATSRGGAGESDTQYFGPGTRLTVL.

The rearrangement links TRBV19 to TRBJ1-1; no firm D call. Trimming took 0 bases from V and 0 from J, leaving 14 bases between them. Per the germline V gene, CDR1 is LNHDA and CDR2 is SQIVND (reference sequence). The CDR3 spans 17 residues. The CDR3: CASSIDIREELNTEAFF. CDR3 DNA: TGTGCCAGTAGTATAGATATAAGGGAGGAACTGAACACTGAAGCTTTCTTT.

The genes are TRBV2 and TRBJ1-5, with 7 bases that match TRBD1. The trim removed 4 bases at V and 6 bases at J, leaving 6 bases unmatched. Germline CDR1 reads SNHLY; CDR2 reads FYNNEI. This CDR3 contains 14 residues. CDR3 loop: CASSGTGAVQPQHF. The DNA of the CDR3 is TGTGCCAGCAGTGGGACAGGAGCCGTTCAGCCCCAGCATTTT.

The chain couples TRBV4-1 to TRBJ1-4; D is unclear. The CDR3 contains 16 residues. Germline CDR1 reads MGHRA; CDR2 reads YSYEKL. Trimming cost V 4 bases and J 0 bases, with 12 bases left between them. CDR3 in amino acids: CASSPQSRATNEKLFF. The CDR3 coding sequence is TGCGCCAGCAGCCCTCAGTCCCGTGCAACTAATGAAAAACTGTTTTTT.

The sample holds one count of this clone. CDR3 in amino acids: CASSKGARGNQPQHF. In DNA form, the CDR3 reads TGTGCCAGCAGTAAGGGGGCCAGGGGCAATCAGCCCCAGCATTTT. The chain links TRBV27 to TRBJ1-5; 7 bases are shared with TRBD1. This CDR3 contains 15 residues. CDR1 MNHEY and CDR2 SMNVEV come from the germline V gene (reference sequence). Trimming cost V 5 bases and J 2 bases; bases outside gene matches: 6.

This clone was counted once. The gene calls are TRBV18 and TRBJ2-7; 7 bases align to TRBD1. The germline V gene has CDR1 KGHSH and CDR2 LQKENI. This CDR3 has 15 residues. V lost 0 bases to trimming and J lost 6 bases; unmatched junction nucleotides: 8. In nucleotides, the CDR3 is TGTGCCAGCTCACCACCGGGGACAGAGGGTCTCGAGCAGTACTTC. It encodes CASSPPGTEGLEQYF. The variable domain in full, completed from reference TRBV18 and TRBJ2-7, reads NAGVMQNPRHLVRRRGQEARLRCSPMKGHSHVYWYRQLPEEGLKFMVYLQKENIIDESGMPKERFSAEFPKEGPSILRIQQVVRGDSAAYFCASSPPGTEGLEQYFGPGTRLTVT.

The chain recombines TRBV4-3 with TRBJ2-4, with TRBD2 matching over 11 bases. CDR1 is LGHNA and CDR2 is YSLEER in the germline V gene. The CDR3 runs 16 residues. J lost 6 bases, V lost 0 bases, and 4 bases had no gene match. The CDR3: CASSQDRTSGRNIQYF. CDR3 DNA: TGCGCCAGCAGCCAAGATCGAACTAGCGGGAGAAACATTCAGTACTTC.